This T cell receptor beta chain stems from a study of CD8+ T cells in alopecia areata. Extraction and reverse transcription of RNA yielded cDNA as the sequencing template. The protocol was immunoSEQ multiplex PCR, while the TCRdb copy is restricted to in-frame clones and leaves out a portion. The sample lists 150,000 to 200,000 clones; over 55% were seen once. The treatment here: oral pan-JAK inhibitor, 5-10 mg twice daily. The CDR3 is 12 amino acids. Germline values: CDR1 GTSNPN, CDR2 SVGIG (reference sequence). V lost 0 bases and J lost 6, with 9 bases in between. This clone was picked up a small number of times.

The V call is TRBV30, the J call TRBJ2-7; D unresolved. The clonotype originates from a human donor with alopecia areata. The specimen comprised CD4+ T cells sorted from blood, sampled at week 24, from a patient treated with tofacitinib. Written as DNA, the CDR3 is TGTGCCTGGAGTGTTTCGTCACCCGAGCAGTACTTC. Protein sequence: CAWSVSSPEQYF.